One sample yielded the 5 T cell receptor beta chains listed below, sequenced in a study of shared T cell receptors in the human thymus. Measured with immunoSEQ multiplex PCR; TCRdb has only the in-frame clones, and not every one. In the table there are over 350,000 clones, 95% of which are singletons. The sample was thymocytes. These receptors originate from a human donor.

CDR3 bases: TGTGCCAGCAGTTTATACGGGGGGGGATATCAGCCCCAGCATTTT. Residues: CASSLYGGGYQPQHF. V usage is TRBV28 and J usage is TRBJ1-5, with TRBD1 as a possible D gene (5 bases). Germline V CDR1 and CDR2: MDHEN, SYDVKM. Trimming removed 1 base at V and 5 bases at J, with 12 bases between. The length of the CDR3 is 15 residues.

This chain uses TRBV7-8 with TRBJ2-4; D may be TRBD2 (5 bases). Between the trimmed V and J ends, which lost 3 bases and 2 bases, there was a span of 8 bases. The germline V gene has CDR1 SGHVS and CDR2 FQNEAQ. The CDR3 has 14 residues. CDR3 loop: CASSFRDPKNIQYF. The CDR3 DNA reads TGTGCCAGCAGCTTCCGGGATCCCAAAAACATTCAGTACTTC. The complete variable domain, with remaining parts taken from reference TRBV7-8 and TRBJ2-4, reads GAGVSQSPRYKVAKRGQDVALRCDPISGHVSLFWYQQALGQGPEFLTYFQNEAQLDKSGLPSDRFFAERPEGSVSTLKIQRTQQEDSAVYLCASSFRDPKNIQYFGAGTRLSVL.

The chain joins TRBV28 to TRBJ1-1; D is ambiguous. Looked up from germline, CDR1 is MDHEN and CDR2 is SYDVKM. CDR3 length: 14 amino acids. V was clipped by 2 bases and J by 10 bases, with 17 bases between them. In nucleotides, the CDR3 is TGTGCCAGCAGTTTAGGGCGGAACGATCTACGAGCTTTCTTT. Its translation: CASSLGRNDLRAFF.

The V call is TRBV5-6, the J call TRBJ2-7; 8 bases fit TRBD1. In germline, CDR1 is SGHDT, CDR2 YYEEEE. The junction had 3 bases not matched to a gene; V was cut back by 1 base and J by 6 bases. CDR3 length equals 13 residues. The CDR3 region is CASSLRQGCEQYF. As DNA, the CDR3 is TGTGCCAGCAGCTTGAGACAGGGGTGCGAGCAGTACTTC.

The chain combines TRBV19 with TRBJ2-7; D is perhaps TRBD1 (6 bases). In germline, CDR1 is LNHDA, CDR2 SQIVND (reference sequence). V was cut by 5 bases and J by 2 bases, with 22 bases left in between. This CDR3 is built from 17 residues. CDR3 loop: CASSAYLTGPQAYEQYF. Here the CDR3 DNA reads TGTGCCAGTAGTGCCTACCTGACAGGTCCCCAGGCCTACGAGCAGTACTTC.